The rows below give T cell receptor beta chains drawn from one sample of a study of T-cell reconstitution after alpha-beta-depleted transplantation in children. TCRdb analysed the PCR reads with MiXCR anew, one entry per CDR3 protein. Counted here are hundreds of thousands of distinct CDR3 sequences, about 12% occurring once; the ten biggest clones make up 0.79%. This material consisted of PBMCs, taken before TCRalphabeta/CD19-depleted stem cell transplant. These receptors originate from a girl under 10 years old with congenital amegakaryocytic thrombocytopenia, due to receive a stem cell transplant. Each CDR3 is given with its conserved first and last residue. The order of the fields is CDR3 length, J gene, clone size, V gene, D gene, CDR3 protein, CDR3 DNA. The D gene is left open where the match is weak. Where a row states a size, it is once, few, many or the class of an expanded clone; other rows omit it.

12	TRBJ2-3	many	TRBV20-1	.	CSYARSADTQYF	TGCAGCTATGCGAGGTCCGCAGATACGCAGTATTTT
12	TRBJ2-7	many	TRBV29-1	.	CSVLISGNEQYF	TGCAGCGTTCTTATTTCAGGTAACGAGCAGTACTTC
19	TRBJ1-1	many	TRBV5-1	TRBD1	CASSHGTGQMGPMNTEAFF	TGCGCCAGCAGCCATGGGACAGGGCAGATGGGACCAATGAACACTGAAGCTTTCTTT
16	TRBJ2-2	many	TRBV29-1	TRBD2	CSVEDSTSGYTGELFF	TGCAGCGTTGAAGACAGTACTAGCGGATACACCGGGGAGCTGTTTTTT
16	TRBJ2-1	few	TRBV12-3/TRBV12-4	TRBD2	CASSLLLGLAGSEQFF	TGTGCCAGCAGTTTATTGTTGGGACTAGCGGGATCTGAGCAGTTCTTC
17	TRBJ2-3	.	TRBV5-1	.	CASSLRSLSGSTDTQYF	TGCGCCAGCAGCTTGCGTTCCCTGAGCGGGAGCACAGATACGCAGTATTTT
16	TRBJ1-1	few	TRBV7-8	TRBD1	CASSPRTGVKNTEAFF	TGTGCCAGCAGCCCGCGGACAGGGGTGAAGAACACTGAAGCTTTCTTT
15	TRBJ2-5	.	TRBV7-9	TRBD2	CASNPWTSAKETQYF	TGTGCCAGCAACCCCTGGACTAGCGCCAAAGAGACCCAGTACTTC
16	TRBJ2-2	few	TRBV11-3	.	CASSPRDSPNTGELFF	TGTGCCAGCAGCCCTCGGGACTCTCCGAACACCGGGGAGCTGTTTTTT
16	TRBJ2-1	many	TRBV20-1	TRBD2	CSARAILAGDRSEQFF	TGCAGTGCTAGAGCTATACTAGCGGGAGATCGTAGTGAGCAGTTCTTC
22	TRBJ1-5	.	TRBV18	TRBD1	CASSPESFPQGTRSYSNQPQHF	TGTGCCAGCTCACCAGAAAGTTTTCCACAGGGGACCCGCTCCTATAGCAATCAGCCCCAGCATTTT
16	TRBJ2-6	.	TRBV19	.	CASPGTPSSGANVLTF	TGTGCCAGTCCCGGGACACCTTCTTCTGGGGCCAACGTCCTGACTTTC
14	TRBJ2-5	many	TRBV12-3/TRBV12-4	TRBD2	CASSTTSGKETQYF	TGTGCCAGCAGTACGACTAGCGGGAAAGAGACCCAGTACTTC
15	TRBJ2-7	few	TRBV9	.	CASSVDEGATYEQYF	TGTGCCAGCAGCGTAGATGAGGGCGCCACCTACGAGCAGTACTTC
19	TRBJ2-1	few	TRBV7-8	TRBD2	CASSLALGSGLAGYNEQFF	TGTGCCAGCAGCCTAGCTCTGGGGTCTGGACTAGCGGGTTACAATGAGCAGTTCTTC
13	TRBJ2-1	.	TRBV7-2	TRBD2	CASSQTSMTEQFF	TGTGCCAGCAGCCAGACTAGCATGACTGAGCAGTTCTTC
14	TRBJ1-1	many	TRBV5-1	TRBD1	CASSFDRAATEAFF	TGCGCCAGCAGCTTCGACAGGGCGGCCACTGAAGCTTTCTTT
12	TRBJ2-7	.	TRBV3-1	.	CASSDTSYEQYF	TGTGCCAGCAGCGACACTTCTTACGAGCAGTACTTC
14	TRBJ1-4	many	TRBV20-1	.	CSASWAREEEKLFF	TGCAGTGCTAGCTGGGCCAGGGAAGAGGAAAAACTGTTTTTT
13	TRBJ1-1	few	TRBV7-2	.	CASSYLWDTEAFF	TGTGCCAGCAGCTACCTGTGGGACACTGAAGCTTTCTTT
14	TRBJ2-3	many	TRBV20-1	TRBD1	CSAQQGAGTDTQYF	TGCAGTGCTCAACAGGGGGCGGGCACAGATACGCAGTATTTT
13	TRBJ2-1	.	TRBV29-1	.	CSVTGTLIHEQFF	TGCAGCGTTACCGGGACTCTAATCCATGAGCAGTTCTTC
12	TRBJ2-1	many	TRBV27	.	CASSELGNEQFF	TGTGCCAGCAGTGAACTAGGAAATGAGCAGTTCTTC
16	TRBJ2-7	few	TRBV7-8	TRBD2	CASSFHGTSGKNEQYF	TGTGCCAGCAGCTTCCACGGGACTAGCGGGAAGAACGAGCAGTACTTC
14	TRBJ1-5	many	TRBV12-3/TRBV12-4	.	CASSLGAPPQPQHF	TGTGCCAGCAGTTTAGGCGCACCCCCTCAGCCCCAGCATTTT
16	TRBJ2-1	few	TRBV18	TRBD2	CASSRGLAEVYNEQFF	TGTGCCAGCTCACGGGGACTAGCGGAGGTATACAATGAGCAGTTCTTC
15	TRBJ2-1	many	TRBV5-1	.	CASSLEAGSYNEQFF	TGCGCCAGCAGCTTGGAGGCGGGATCTTACAATGAGCAGTTCTTC
12	TRBJ2-2	many	TRBV29-1	TRBD1	CSGHTGAGELFF	TGCAGCGGACATACAGGGGCCGGGGAGCTGTTTTTT
12	TRBJ2-5	many	TRBV29-1	.	CSVVSVKETQYF	TGCAGCGTTGTCTCTGTGAAAGAGACCCAGTACTTC
13	TRBJ1-3	many	TRBV4-1	.	CASSQTFGNTIYF	TGCGCCAGCAGCCAAACGTTTGGAAACACCATATATTTT
15	TRBJ2-1	many	TRBV27	TRBD2	CASRFSGAAYNEQFF	TGTGCCAGCAGATTTAGCGGGGCCGCCTACAATGAGCAGTTCTTC
15	TRBJ2-2	many	TRBV20-1	.	CSALGLAANTGELFF	TGCAGTGCCCTGGGGCTAGCAGCGAACACCGGGGAGCTGTTTTTT
14	TRBJ2-7	few	TRBV27	.	CASSSYREMYEQYF	TGTGCCAGCAGTTCTTATCGGGAGATGTACGAGCAGTACTTC
16	TRBJ2-2	.	TRBV7-9	TRBD2	CASSPLAGGGTGELFF	TGTGCCAGCAGCCCTCTAGCGGGAGGGGGCACCGGGGAGCTGTTTTTT
17	TRBJ2-2	many	TRBV29-1	.	CSVLGGSSFTNTGELFF	TGCAGCGTACTGGGTGGTAGCTCGTTCACGAACACCGGGGAGCTGTTTTTT
18	TRBJ2-3	many	TRBV27	.	CASSFSSDSQGGTDTQYF	TGTGCCAGCAGTTTCTCCTCAGACTCGCAAGGGGGAACAGATACGCAGTATTTT
13	TRBJ2-7	many	TRBV20-1	.	CSARAGKAGEQYF	TGCAGTGCTAGAGCCGGGAAAGCAGGCGAGCAGTACTTC
15	TRBJ1-5	many	TRBV15	TRBD1	CATSRRTGINQPQHF	TGTGCCACCAGCAGGAGGACAGGAATTAATCAGCCCCAGCATTTT
11	TRBJ2-7	many	TRBV6-5	.	CASSVGHEQYF	TGTGCCAGCTCGGTGGGCCACGAGCAGTACTTC
14	TRBJ2-1	few	TRBV5-5	.	CASSLVPAPDEQFF	TGTGCCAGCAGCTTGGTGCCTGCTCCCGATGAGCAGTTCTTC
16	TRBJ2-3	.	TRBV7-3	.	CASSLISRLGTDTQYF	TGTGCCAGCAGCTTAATCTCGCGACTTGGCACAGATACGCAGTATTTT
15	TRBJ2-5	many	TRBV25-1	TRBD2	CASSDTGTSVETQYF	TGTGCCAGCAGTGACACCGGGACTAGCGTGGAGACCCAGTACTTC
15	TRBJ2-7	few	TRBV5-1	.	CASSLEGSYDGEQYF	TGCGCCAGCAGCTTGGAGGGGTCCTACGATGGCGAGCAGTACTTC
16	TRBJ2-3	few	TRBV27	.	CASSPFAKVKTDTQYF	TGTGCCAGCAGCCCTTTTGCAAAGGTTAAAACAGATACGCAGTATTTT
15	TRBJ2-3	.	TRBV7-2	TRBD2	CASSRRASGRPTQYF	TGTGCCAGCAGCCGGAGGGCTAGCGGGAGACCAACGCAGTATTTT
18	TRBJ2-7	.	TRBV29-1	.	CSVGGTSTSMGLSYEQYF	TGCAGCGTTGGAGGGACATCAACCTCCATGGGCCTTTCCTACGAGCAGTACTTC
16	TRBJ2-1	many	TRBV28	TRBD2	CASSPPGLVTWNEQFF	TGTGCCAGCAGTCCGCCGGGACTAGTGACTTGGAATGAGCAGTTCTTC
15	TRBJ1-1	many	TRBV5-6	TRBD1	CASSRLDRMNTEAFF	TGTGCCAGCAGCCGGTTGGACAGGATGAACACTGAAGCTTTCTTT
14	TRBJ2-1	many	TRBV15	.	CATKGGGPNNEQFF	TGTGCCACTAAGGGGGGGGGGCCAAACAATGAGCAGTTCTTC
16	TRBJ2-2	few	TRBV28	.	CASSATFSGSPGELFF	TGTGCCAGCAGTGCAACCTTCTCTGGCAGCCCCGGGGAGCTGTTTTTT
11	TRBJ2-7	.	TRBV7-6	TRBD2	CASTTSGRLYF	TGTGCCAGCACGACTAGCGGGAGGTTGTACTTC
13	TRBJ2-1	many	TRBV6-6	.	CASSYDENNEQFF	TGTGCCAGCAGTTATGATGAGAACAATGAGCAGTTCTTC
13	TRBJ1-5	many	TRBV20-1	.	CSASEGDYQPQHF	TGCAGTGCTAGTGAAGGGGATTATCAGCCCCAGCATTTT
15	TRBJ2-7	.	TRBV5-5	.	CASSPLGQLVGEQYF	TGTGCCAGCAGCCCGCTCGGTCAGTTAGTGGGCGAGCAGTACTTC
14	TRBJ2-5	few	TRBV20-1	TRBD1	CSASGTGGGETQYF	TGCAGTGCCTCCGGGACAGGGGGAGGAGAGACCCAGTACTTC
13	TRBJ2-5	many	TRBV5-1	.	CASSIGQQETQYF	TGCGCCAGCAGCATCGGACAGCAAGAGACCCAGTACTTC
19	TRBJ2-1	.	TRBV14	TRBD2	CASSQAGVAGGPTSNEQFF	TGTGCCAGCAGCCAAGCAGGGGTAGCGGGAGGGCCCACGAGCAATGAGCAGTTCTTC